Below are 20 T cell receptor beta chains sequenced from a single sample in a study of CD8 T cells in ankylosing spondylitis. TCRdb reprocessed the 5' RACE reads via MiXCR and lists one record per CDR3 protein. Of more than 110,000 distinct CDR3 sequences listed, 7% to 9% are singletons. The sequenced material came from synovial fluid, either unsorted or a sorted T cell fraction (not recorded which). These receptor sequences come from a male donor with ankylosing spondylitis.

V and J are TRBV6-1 and TRBJ2-7; 8 positions agree with TRBD1. The CDR3 length is 15 residues. CDR1 is MNHNS, CDR2 SASEGT, per germline. Trimming took 4 bases from V and 0 from J; bases not matched to a gene: 5. The CDR3 sequence: CASSARQGSSYEQYF. CDR3 sequence (DNA): TGTGCCAGCAGTGCCCGACAGGGGAGCTCCTACGAGCAGTACTTC.

This clonotype was observed many times. The chain joins TRBV10-1 to TRBJ2-3; 7 nucleotides line up with TRBD1. The ends lost 3 bases at V and 3 bases at J; junction bases unmatched: 9. Germline CDR1 reads WNHNN; CDR2 reads SYGVQD (reference sequence). CDR3 size: 16 residues. In DNA, the CDR3 is TGCGCCAGCAGTGAATCTAGACAGGGTGGTACAGATACGCAGTATTTT. Encoded protein: CASSESRQGGTDTQYF.

The genes are TRBV19 and TRBJ2-1; 12 bases line up with TRBD2. V gave up 7 bases and J gave up 10 bases; unmatched junction bases: 8. The germline gives CDR1 LNHDA, CDR2 SQIVND (reference sequence). The CDR3 spans 14 residues. Written as DNA, the CDR3 is TGTGCCAGTACCCGGACTAGCGGGGCTGAAGAGCAGTTCTTC. Protein product: CASTRTSGAEEQFF.

This clonotype was detected a few times. The chain combines TRBV28 with TRBJ2-5; 8 nucleotides align to TRBD1. V was pared by 1 base and J by 2 bases, with 6 bases of the junction left unmatched. The CDR3 length is 16 residues. Germline lookup yields CDR1 MDHEN and CDR2 SYDVKM. The DNA for the CDR3 is TGTGCCAGCAGTTTATCCAGGGGGCCGAGTCAAGAGACCCAGTACTTC. This codes for CASSLSRGPSQETQYF.

This clonotype was seen at least ten times. J is TRBJ1-4 and V is TRBV3-1, with D maybe TRBD1 (5 bases). This CDR3 is 15 amino acids long. V was clipped by 0 bases and J by 3 bases, with 8 bases between them. The V gene's germline CDR1 is LGHDT and CDR2 YNNKEL (reference sequence). The CDR3 DNA reads as TGTGCCAGCAGCCAAGACGGGACGGCTAATGAAAAACTGTTTTTT. It translates to CASSQDGTANEKLFF.

The CDR3 sequence is CASSLNTGYEQYF. CDR3 nucleotide sequence: TGTGCCAGCAGCTTAAATACGGGCTACGAGCAGTACTTC. This chain links TRBV7-3 with TRBJ2-7; no clear D. Trimming took 1 base from V and 3 from J, leaving 7 bases between them. CDR3 length: 13 amino acids. CDR1 and CDR2 (germline): SGHTA, FQGTGA. The full variable domain, in which reference TRBV7-3 and TRBJ2-7 provide the parts outside the CDR3, is GAGVSQTPSNKVTEKGKYVELRCDPISGHTALYWYRQSLGQGPEFLIYFQGTGAADDSGLPNDRFFAVRPEGSVSTLKIQRTERGDSAVYLCASSLNTGYEQYFGPGTRLTVT.

This clonotype was counted at least ten times. The rearrangement uses TRBV10-3 and TRBJ1-4, with D tentatively TRBD1 (5 bases). CDR1 ENHRY and CDR2 SYGVKD come from the germline V gene. Trimming stripped 3 bases from V and 8 bases from J, with 13 bases between. The CDR3 is made up of 14 amino acids. This CDR3 reads CAISDGGADEKLFF. In DNA, the CDR3 is TGTGCCATCAGTGACGGAGGGGCGGACGAAAAACTGTTTTTT.

The rearrangement links TRBV20-1 to TRBJ1-1; D call uncertain. The CDR3 loop spans 14 amino acids. Trimming took 0 bases from V and 5 from J, leaving 13 bases between them. Germline V gives CDR1 DFQATT, CDR2 SNEGSKA (reference sequence). The CDR3 spells CSARDPGGGTEAFF. The DNA of the CDR3 is TGCAGTGCTAGAGATCCGGGAGGAGGAACTGAAGCTTTCTTT.

This clonotype was counted ten times or more. The chain combines TRBV28 with TRBJ2-3, with D perhaps being TRBD1 or TRBD2 (5 bases each). Between the trimmed V and J ends, which lost 5 bases and 1 base, there was a span of 13 bases. CDR3 length: 15 residues. Germline V CDR1 and CDR2: MDHEN, SYDVKM. The CDR3 reads CASSKPQGGTDTQYF. DNA for the CDR3: TGTGCCAGCAGTAAGCCCCAGGGAGGCACAGATACGCAGTATTTT.

The chain links TRBV6-2 or TRBV6-3 to TRBJ2-1; 7 positions agree with TRBD2. Trimming took 2 bases from V and 8 from J; bases not matched to a gene: 12. Germline lookup yields CDR1 MNHEY and CDR2 SVGEGT. The CDR3 loop spans 16 amino acids. CDR3 sequence: CASSYPGRAGVYEQFF. CDR3 in DNA: TGTGCCAGCAGTTACCCCGGACGGGCGGGAGTATATGAGCAGTTCTTC.

The J gene is TRBJ2-5, the V gene TRBV6-1, with a possible D match to TRBD1 (5 bases). The CDR3 runs 14 residues. Trimming removed 10 bases at V and 1 base at J, with 16 bases between. Looked up from germline, CDR1 is MNHNS and CDR2 is SASEGT. CDR3 loop: CATLVQGFQETQYF. The CDR3 nucleotides are TGTGCCACCTTAGTCCAGGGATTCCAAGAGACCCAGTACTTC.

This clonotype was counted a few times. V and J are TRBV5-1 and TRBJ1-1; D unclear. In germline, CDR1 is SGHRS, CDR2 YFSETQ. V was shortened by 4 bases and J by 0 bases, with 7 bases between the two germline ends. CDR3 length equals 13 residues. CDR3 loop: CASSREVNTEAFF. CDR3 sequence (DNA): TGCGCCAGCAGCCGAGAGGTGAACACTGAAGCTTTCTTT.

There are a few counts of this clonotype. The CDR3 sequence: CASSFRPTDTQYF. CDR3 nucleotide sequence: TGTGCCAGCAGCTTCAGGCCTACAGATACGCAGTATTTT. The chain couples TRBV7-2 to TRBJ2-3; D uncertain. This CDR3 has 13 amino acids. The germline V gene encodes CDR1 SGHTA and CDR2 FQGNSA. V gave up 3 bases and J gave up 3 bases, with 7 bases separating them.

This clonotype was picked up a small number of times. The CDR3 sequence: CASSFDRDLEQYF. As DNA, the CDR3 is TGCGCCAGCAGCTTTGACAGAGACCTCGAGCAGTACTTC. The rearrangement links TRBV5-1 to TRBJ2-7; possible D gene TRBD1, 5 bases. CDR1 and CDR2 (germline): SGHRS, YFSETQ. Trimming took off 2 bases at V and 6 bases at J, with 12 bases between the two ends. CDR3 length equals 13 residues.

This clonotype has a count of ten or more. The chain is built from TRBV5-1 and TRBJ2-7, with a possible D match to TRBD1 (6 bases). The CDR3 runs to 15 residues. With 5 bases removed from V and 0 bases from J, the gap between germline ends came to 15 bases. CDR1 and CDR2 (germline): SGHRS, YFSETQ. The CDR3 here is CASREQGSSSYEQYF. As DNA, the CDR3 is TGCGCCAGCAGAGAACAGGGATCAAGCTCCTACGAGCAGTACTTC.

This chain uses TRBV10-3 with TRBJ2-1; 15 bases are a match to TRBD2. The germline V gene has CDR1 ENHRY and CDR2 SYGVKD. The V gene end was trimmed by 4 bases and the J gene end by 8 bases; junction bases not matched to a gene: 12. The CDR3 covers 18 residues. The CDR3 coding sequence is TGTGCCATCAGTGGGACTAGCGGGAGGGCGATCTCCTTTGATGAGCAGTTCTTC. This encodes CAISGTSGRAISFDEQFF.

The chain has TRBV19 and TRBJ2-7, with D unresolved. The V end lost 2 bases, the J end lost 3 bases, and 8 bases lay between the germline ends. This CDR3 comprises 13 residues. The V gene's germline CDR1 is LNHDA and CDR2 SQIVND (reference sequence). The DNA for the CDR3 is TGTGCCAGTAGTATAACGACTCTCTACGAGCAGTACTTC. This sequence encodes CASSITTLYEQYF.

At least ten counts were recorded for this clonotype. J is TRBJ1-2 and V is TRBV20-1; 7 positions match TRBD1. The CDR3 is 16 amino acids. The germline gives CDR1 DFQATT, CDR2 SNEGSKA (reference sequence). J was trimmed by 5 bases and V by 0 bases; bases with no gene match: 12. The CDR3 DNA reads TGCAGTGCTAGAGATACAACAGGGGATGCGAGGTATGGCTACACCTTC. As protein: CSARDTTGDARYGYTF.

This clonotype was seen at least ten times. The J gene is TRBJ1-2, the V gene TRBV18; D gene unclear. Trimming removed 3 bases from V and 8 bases from J, with 7 bases in between. The CDR3 is 11 amino acids. The V gene's germline CDR1 is KGHSH and CDR2 LQKENI. The CDR3 is CASSPSRGYTF. CDR3 nucleotides: TGTGCCAGCTCACCCAGCCGGGGCTACACCTTC.

This clonotype was detected many times. The V and J genes are TRBV11-2 and TRBJ2-3; D ambiguous. Trimming left V 2 bases short and J 0 bases short, with 9 bases between. The CDR3 runs 15 residues. Germline V gene lookup returns CDR1 SGHAT and CDR2 FQNNGV. The CDR3 nucleotides are TGTGCCAGCAGCTTAATTGGGCTTAGCACAGATACGCAGTATTTT. Translating it yields CASSLIGLSTDTQYF.